The TCR beta chain described here comes from a study of monozygotic twins with inflammatory bowel disease. Study results and limitations: IBD patients, compared with healthy twins, shared fewer clonotypes with others (especially with disease activity).

The template-switching step introduced UMIs that carried a 6-nucleotide sample barcode. TCRalpha and TCRbeta cDNA went through nested PCRs of approximately 16 and 10 cycles, two in total. TCRdb re-called the 5' RACE reads; every CDR3 protein appears as one record, without DNA. The record lists 440,000 or so distinct CDR3 sequences, of which the ten most abundant hold roughly 2.5%. In the case of this clonotype: What it recognizes is unknown.

CDR1 is KGHSH and CDR2 is LQKENI in the germline V gene. This CDR3 contains 14 residues. Sequences were obtained from blood. The clonotype originates from a human donor with ulcerative colitis or Crohn's disease, or a healthy co-twin of an affected twin (not recorded which). The J gene is TRBJ2-7, the V gene TRBV18; TCRdb outputs TRBD2, but without DNA this stays unchecked. CDR3 sequence reads: CASSPGSDVYEQYF.